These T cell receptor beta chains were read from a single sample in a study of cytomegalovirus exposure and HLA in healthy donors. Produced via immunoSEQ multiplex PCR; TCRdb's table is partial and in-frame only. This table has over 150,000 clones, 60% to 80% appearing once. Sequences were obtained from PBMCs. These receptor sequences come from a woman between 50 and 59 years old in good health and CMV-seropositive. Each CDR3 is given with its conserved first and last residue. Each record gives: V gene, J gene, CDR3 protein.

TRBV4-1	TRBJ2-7	CASSQGSASGGIEQYF
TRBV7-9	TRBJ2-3	CAVDLQGPLSTDTQYF
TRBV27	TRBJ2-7	CASSLPGDNEQYF
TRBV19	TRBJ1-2	CASSRRDRGSNGYTF
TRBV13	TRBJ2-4	CASSQAGLAGGRVKNIQYF
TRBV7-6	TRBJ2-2	CASSLGTSGVWRELFF
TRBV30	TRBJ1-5	CAWSVGTGDSQPQHF
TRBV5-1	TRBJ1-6	CASRPLTGNNSPLHF
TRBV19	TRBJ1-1	CASSMGDRNTEAFF
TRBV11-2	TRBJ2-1	CASSLGTGDHEQFF
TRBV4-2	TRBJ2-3	CASSQVPVAGGQDTQYF
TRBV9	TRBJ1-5	CASSVAGPGNQPQHF
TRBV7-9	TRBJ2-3	CASSLATGVYTDTQYF
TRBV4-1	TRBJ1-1	CASSPGTGDLNTEAFF
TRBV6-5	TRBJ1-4	CASSPTSGSNEKLFF
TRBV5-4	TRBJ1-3	CASSLAGQGRTGNTIYF
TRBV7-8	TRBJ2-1	CASSLGAGGRFGEQFF
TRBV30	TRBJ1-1	CAWTRALEAFF